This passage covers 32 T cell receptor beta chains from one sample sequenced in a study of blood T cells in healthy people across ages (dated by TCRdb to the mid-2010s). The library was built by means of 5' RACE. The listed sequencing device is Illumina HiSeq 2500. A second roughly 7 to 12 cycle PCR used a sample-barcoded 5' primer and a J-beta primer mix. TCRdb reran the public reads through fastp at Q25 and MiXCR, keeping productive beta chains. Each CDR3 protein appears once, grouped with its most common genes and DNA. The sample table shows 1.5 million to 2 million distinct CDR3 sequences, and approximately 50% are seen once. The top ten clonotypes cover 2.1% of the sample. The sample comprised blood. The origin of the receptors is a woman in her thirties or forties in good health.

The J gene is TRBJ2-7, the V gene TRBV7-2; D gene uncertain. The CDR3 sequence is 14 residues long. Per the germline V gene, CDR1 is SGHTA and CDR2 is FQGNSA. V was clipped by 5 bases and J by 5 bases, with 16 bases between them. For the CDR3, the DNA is TGTGCCAGCAGCGCGTCCGGGCCCCCCCACGAGCAGTACTTC. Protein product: CASSASGPPHEQYF.

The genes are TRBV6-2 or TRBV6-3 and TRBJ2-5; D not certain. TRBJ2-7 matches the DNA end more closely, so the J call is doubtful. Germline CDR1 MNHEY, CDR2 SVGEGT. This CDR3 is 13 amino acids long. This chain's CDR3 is CASSGFQVGEQYF. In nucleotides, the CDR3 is TGTGCCAGCAGTGGTTTCCAAGTGGGCGAGCAGTACTTC.

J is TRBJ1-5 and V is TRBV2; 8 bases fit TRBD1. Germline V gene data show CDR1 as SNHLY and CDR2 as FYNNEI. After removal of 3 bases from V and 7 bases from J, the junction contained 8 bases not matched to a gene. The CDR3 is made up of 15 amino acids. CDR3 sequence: CASSENQGAGQPQHF. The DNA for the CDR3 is TGTGCCAGCAGTGAGAATCAGGGGGCGGGCCAGCCCCAGCATTTT.

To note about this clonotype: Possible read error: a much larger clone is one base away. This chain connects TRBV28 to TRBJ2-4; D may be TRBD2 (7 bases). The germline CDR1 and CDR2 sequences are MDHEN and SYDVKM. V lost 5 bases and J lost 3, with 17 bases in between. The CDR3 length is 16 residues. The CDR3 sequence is CASSEPGEGVKNIQYF. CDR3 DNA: TGTGCCAGCAGTGAACCCGGGGAGGGGGTCAAAAACATTCAGTACTTC.

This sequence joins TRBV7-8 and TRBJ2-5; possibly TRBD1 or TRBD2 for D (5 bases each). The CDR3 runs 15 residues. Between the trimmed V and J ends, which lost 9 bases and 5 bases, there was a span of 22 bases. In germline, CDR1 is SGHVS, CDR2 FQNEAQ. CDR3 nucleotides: TGTGCCAGGGAGCCGGGACCTATTTACGGGGAGACCCAGTACTTC. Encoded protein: CAREPGPIYGETQYF.

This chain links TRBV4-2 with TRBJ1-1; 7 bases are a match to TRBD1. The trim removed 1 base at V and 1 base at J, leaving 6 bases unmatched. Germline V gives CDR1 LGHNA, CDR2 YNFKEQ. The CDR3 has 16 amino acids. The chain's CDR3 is CASSQGTGIGNTEAFF. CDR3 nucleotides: TGTGCCAGCAGCCAAGGGACAGGTATCGGGAACACTGAAGCTTTCTTT.

CDR3 region: CASSLTPRGGTNEKLFF. The CDR3 DNA is TGCGCCAGCAGCTTGACCCCCCGGGGGGGGACTAATGAAAAACTGTTTTTT. The gene calls are TRBV5-1 and TRBJ1-4; D is perhaps TRBD1 (5 bases). The V and J ends lost 1 base and 2 bases respectively, with 15 bases between them. The CDR3 length is 17 residues. The germline gives CDR1 SGHRS, CDR2 YFSETQ. Looking up the rest from reference TRBV5-1 and TRBJ1-4 gives the full variable domain: KAGVTQTPRYLIKTRGQQVTLSCSPISGHRSVSWYQQTPGQGLQFLFEYFSETQRNKGNFPGRFSGRQFSNSRSEMNVSTLELGDSALYLCASSLTPRGGTNEKLFFGSGTQLSVL.

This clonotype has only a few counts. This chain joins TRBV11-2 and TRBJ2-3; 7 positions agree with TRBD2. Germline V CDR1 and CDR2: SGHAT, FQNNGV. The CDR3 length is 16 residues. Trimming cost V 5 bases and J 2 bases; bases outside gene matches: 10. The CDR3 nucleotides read TGTGCCAGCAGCCTCCCGGCGGGAGAGGACACAGATACGCAGTATTTT. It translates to CASSLPAGEDTDTQYF.

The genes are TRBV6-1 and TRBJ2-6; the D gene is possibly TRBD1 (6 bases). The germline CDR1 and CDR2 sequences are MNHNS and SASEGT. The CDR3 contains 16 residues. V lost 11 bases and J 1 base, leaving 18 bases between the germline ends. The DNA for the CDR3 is TGTGCCTCCCAGGGACACTTTAAATCTGGGGCCAACGTCCTGACTTTC. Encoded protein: CASQGHFKSGANVLTF.

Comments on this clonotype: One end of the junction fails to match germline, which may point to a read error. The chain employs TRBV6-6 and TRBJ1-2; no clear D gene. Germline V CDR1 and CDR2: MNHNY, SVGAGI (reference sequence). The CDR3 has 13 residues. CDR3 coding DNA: TGTGGCAGCAGTTATGGGTCGGGTAATGGCTACACCTTC. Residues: CGSSYGSGNGYTF.

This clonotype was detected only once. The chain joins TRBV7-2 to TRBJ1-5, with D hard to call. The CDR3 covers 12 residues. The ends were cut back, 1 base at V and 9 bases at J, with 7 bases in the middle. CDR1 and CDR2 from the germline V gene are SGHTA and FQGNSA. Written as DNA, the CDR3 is TGTGCCAGCAGCTTAGGCTCGCGGCCCCAGCATTTT. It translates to CASSLGSRPQHF.

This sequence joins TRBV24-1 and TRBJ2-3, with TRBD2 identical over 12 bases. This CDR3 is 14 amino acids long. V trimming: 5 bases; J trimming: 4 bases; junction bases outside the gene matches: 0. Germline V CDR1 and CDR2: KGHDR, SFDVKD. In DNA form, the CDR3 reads TGTGCCACCAGTGCTAGCGGGGGGGCAGATACGCAGTATTTT. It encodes CATSASGGADTQYF.

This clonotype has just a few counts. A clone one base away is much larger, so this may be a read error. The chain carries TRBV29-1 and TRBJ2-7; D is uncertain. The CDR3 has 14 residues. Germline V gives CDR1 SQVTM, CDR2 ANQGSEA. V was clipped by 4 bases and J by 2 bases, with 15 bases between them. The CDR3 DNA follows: TGCAGCGTTGCTTTGATAGGCCCGACCTACGAGCAGTACTTC. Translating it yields CSVALIGPTYEQYF.

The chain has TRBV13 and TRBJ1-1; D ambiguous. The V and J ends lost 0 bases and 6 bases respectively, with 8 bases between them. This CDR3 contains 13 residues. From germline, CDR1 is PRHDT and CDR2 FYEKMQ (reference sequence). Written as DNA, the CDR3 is TGTGCCAGCAGCTTAGGGGATAACGCTGAAGCTTTCTTT. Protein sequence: CASSLGDNAEAFF.

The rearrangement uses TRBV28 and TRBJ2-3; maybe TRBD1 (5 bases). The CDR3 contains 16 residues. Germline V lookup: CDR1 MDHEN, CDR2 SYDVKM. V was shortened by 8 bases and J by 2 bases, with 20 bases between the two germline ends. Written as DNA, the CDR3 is TGTGCCAGCTACCCTTGGGGCAGGGCGGACACAGATACGCAGTATTTT. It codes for CASYPWGRADTDTQYF.

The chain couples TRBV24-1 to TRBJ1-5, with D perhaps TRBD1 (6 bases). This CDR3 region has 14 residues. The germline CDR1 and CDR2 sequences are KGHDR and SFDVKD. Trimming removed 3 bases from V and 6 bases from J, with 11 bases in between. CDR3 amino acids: CATSDPTGIQPQHF. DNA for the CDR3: TGTGCCACCAGTGATCCGACAGGTATTCAGCCCCAGCATTTT.

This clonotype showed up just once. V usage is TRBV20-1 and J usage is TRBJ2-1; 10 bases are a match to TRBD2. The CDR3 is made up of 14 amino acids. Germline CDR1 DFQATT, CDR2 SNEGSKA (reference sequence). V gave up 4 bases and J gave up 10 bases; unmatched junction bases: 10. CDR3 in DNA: TGCAGTGCTACCCTAGCGGGGGCCGCGTCAGAGCAGTTCTTC. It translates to CSATLAGAASEQFF.

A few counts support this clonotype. In DNA, the CDR3 is TGCAGTGCCCCGACTAGCGGTTACACAGATACGCAGTATTTT. It yields the protein CSAPTSGYTDTQYF. The genes are TRBV20-1 and TRBJ2-3, with 9 bases identical to TRBD2. The V gene's germline CDR1 is DFQATT and CDR2 SNEGSKA (reference sequence). The CDR3 is made up of 14 amino acids. V trimming: 6 bases; J trimming: 2 bases; junction bases outside the gene matches: 6.

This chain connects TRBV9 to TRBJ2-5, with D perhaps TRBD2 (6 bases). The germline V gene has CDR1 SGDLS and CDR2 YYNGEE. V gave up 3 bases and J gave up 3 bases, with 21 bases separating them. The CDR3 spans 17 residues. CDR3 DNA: TGTGCCAGCAGCGCAGCGGGCGGGGAGAGGGCCAAAGAGACCCAGTACTTC. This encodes CASSAAGGERAKETQYF.

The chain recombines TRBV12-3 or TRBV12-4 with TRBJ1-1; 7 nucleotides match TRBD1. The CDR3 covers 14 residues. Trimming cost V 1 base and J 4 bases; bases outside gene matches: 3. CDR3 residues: CASSLVSGGTEAFF. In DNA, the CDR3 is TGTGCCAGCAGTTTAGTGTCAGGGGGCACTGAAGCTTTCTTT.

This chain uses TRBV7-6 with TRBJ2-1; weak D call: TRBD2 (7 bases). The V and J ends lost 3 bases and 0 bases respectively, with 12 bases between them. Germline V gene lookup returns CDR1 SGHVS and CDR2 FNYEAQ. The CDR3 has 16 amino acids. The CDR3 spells CASSFLGGPSYNEQFF. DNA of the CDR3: TGTGCCAGCAGCTTCCTGGGGGGGCCCTCCTACAATGAGCAGTTCTTC.

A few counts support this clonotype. CDR3 residues: CASSSMAGGKSGYTF. CDR3 DNA: TGTGCCAGCAGTTCCATGGCGGGGGGCAAGAGTGGCTACACCTTC. The chain links TRBV28 to TRBJ1-2; TRBD1 might be the D (6 bases). Trimming took off 4 bases at V and 7 bases at J, with 19 bases between the two ends. There are 15 residues in the CDR3. Germline CDR1 reads MDHEN; CDR2 reads SYDVKM.

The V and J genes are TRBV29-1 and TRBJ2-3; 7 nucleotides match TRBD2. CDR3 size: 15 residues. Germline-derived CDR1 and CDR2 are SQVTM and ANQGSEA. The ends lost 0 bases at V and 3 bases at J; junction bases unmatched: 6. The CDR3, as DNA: TGCAGCGTTGAAGATCGGGAGGTTTCAACAGATACGCAGTATTTT. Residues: CSVEDREVSTDTQYF.

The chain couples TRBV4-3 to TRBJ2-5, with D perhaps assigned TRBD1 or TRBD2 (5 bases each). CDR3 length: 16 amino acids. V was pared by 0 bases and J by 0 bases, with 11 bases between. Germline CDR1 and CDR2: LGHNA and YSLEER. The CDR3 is CASSQDAQGDQETQYF. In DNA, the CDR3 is TGCGCCAGCAGCCAAGATGCCCAGGGAGACCAAGAGACCCAGTACTTC.

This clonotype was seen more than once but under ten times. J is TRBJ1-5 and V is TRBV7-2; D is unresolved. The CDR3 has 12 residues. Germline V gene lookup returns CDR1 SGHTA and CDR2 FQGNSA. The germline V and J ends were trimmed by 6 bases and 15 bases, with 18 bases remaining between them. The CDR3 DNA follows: TGTGCCAGCAGTTCTGTGGCAGGAGATAGGCATTTT. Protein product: CASSSVAGDRHF.

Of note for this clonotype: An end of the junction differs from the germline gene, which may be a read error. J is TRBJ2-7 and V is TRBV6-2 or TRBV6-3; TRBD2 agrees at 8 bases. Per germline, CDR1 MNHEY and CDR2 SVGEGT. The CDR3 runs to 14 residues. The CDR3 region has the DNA TGTGCCAGCAGTCCGGGACTAGGTTCATACGGGCAGTACTTC. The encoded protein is CASSPGLGSYGQYF.

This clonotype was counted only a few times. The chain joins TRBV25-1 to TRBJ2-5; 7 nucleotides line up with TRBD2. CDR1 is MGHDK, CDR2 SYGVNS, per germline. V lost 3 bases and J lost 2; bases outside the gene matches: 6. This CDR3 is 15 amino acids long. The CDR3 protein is CASSDPRRGQETQYF. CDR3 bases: TGTGCCAGCAGTGACCCCCGGCGGGGGCAAGAGACCCAGTACTTC.

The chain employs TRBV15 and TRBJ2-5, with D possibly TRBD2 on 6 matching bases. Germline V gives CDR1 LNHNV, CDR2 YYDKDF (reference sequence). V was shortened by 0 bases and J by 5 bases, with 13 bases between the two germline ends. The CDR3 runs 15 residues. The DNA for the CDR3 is TGTGCCACCAGCAGAGATTTCGGCGGGGTTGAGACCCAGTACTTC. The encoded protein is CATSRDFGGVETQYF.

CDR3 protein: CAITELGGTNEQYF. CDR3 nucleotide sequence: TGTGCCATCACCGAGCTAGGGGGCACGAACGAGCAGTACTTC. The chain links TRBV6-6 to TRBJ2-5; 7 nucleotides line up with TRBD1. The tail of the sequence fits TRBJ2-7 better, so the J call may be wrong. Germline CDR1 and CDR2: MNHNY and SVGAGI (reference sequence). This CDR3 is built from 14 residues.

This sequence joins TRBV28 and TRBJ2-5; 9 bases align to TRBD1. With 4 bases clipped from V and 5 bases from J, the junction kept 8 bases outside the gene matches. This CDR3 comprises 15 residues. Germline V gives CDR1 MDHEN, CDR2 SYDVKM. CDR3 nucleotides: TGTGCCAGCAGTTCCCGGGACAGGGTGGGCGAGACCCAGTACTTC. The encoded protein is CASSSRDRVGETQYF.

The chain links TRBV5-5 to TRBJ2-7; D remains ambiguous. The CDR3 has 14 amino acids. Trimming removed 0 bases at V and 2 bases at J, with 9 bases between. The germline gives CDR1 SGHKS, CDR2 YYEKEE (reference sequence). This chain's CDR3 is CASSLELEPYEQYF. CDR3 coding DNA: TGTGCCAGCAGCTTGGAGTTGGAGCCCTACGAGCAGTACTTC.

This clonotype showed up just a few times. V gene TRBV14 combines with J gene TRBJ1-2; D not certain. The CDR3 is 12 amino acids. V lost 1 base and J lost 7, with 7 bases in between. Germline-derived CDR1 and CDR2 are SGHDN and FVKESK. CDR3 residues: CASSQGERGYTF. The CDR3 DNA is TGTGCCAGCAGCCAAGGCGAGCGTGGCTACACCTTC.